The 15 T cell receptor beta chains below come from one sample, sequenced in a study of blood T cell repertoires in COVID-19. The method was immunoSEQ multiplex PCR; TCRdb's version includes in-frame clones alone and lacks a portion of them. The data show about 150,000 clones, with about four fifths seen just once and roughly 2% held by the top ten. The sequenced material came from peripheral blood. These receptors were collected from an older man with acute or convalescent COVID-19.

The CDR3 nucleotides read TGTGCCAGCAGTTTCCTCCTAGCGGGAGGTGAGCAGTTCTTC. Amino acid sequence: CASSFLLAGGEQFF. The chain links TRBV27 to TRBJ2-1; 11 bases fit TRBD2. Germline V gene data show CDR1 as MNHEY and CDR2 as SMNVEV (reference sequence). The CDR3 is 14 residues long. The J segment lost 9 bases and the V segment lost 3 bases, leaving 4 bases of the junction unmatched.

CDR3 amino acids: CASSGQGSNEKLFF. The CDR3 DNA reads as TGCGCCAGCAGCGGACAGGGTTCTAATGAAAAACTGTTTTTT. This rearrangement joins TRBV5-1 to TRBJ1-4, with TRBD1 matching over 8 bases. Trimming cost V 4 bases and J 3 bases; bases outside gene matches: 2. The CDR3 has 14 amino acids. CDR1 SGHRS and CDR2 YFSETQ come from the germline V gene. Full variable domain (remainder filled in from reference TRBV5-1 and TRBJ1-4): KAGVTQTPRYLIKTRGQQVTLSCSPISGHRSVSWYQQTPGQGLQFLFEYFSETQRNKGNFPGRFSGRQFSNSRSEMNVSTLELGDSALYLCASSGQGSNEKLFFGSGTQLSVL.

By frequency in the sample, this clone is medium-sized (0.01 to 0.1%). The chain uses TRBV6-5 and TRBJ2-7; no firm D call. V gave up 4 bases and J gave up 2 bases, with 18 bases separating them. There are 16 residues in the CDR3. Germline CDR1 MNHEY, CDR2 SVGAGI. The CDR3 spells CASSSSEAYPTYEQYF. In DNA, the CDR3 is TGTGCCAGCAGTTCTTCCGAAGCGTACCCCACCTACGAGCAGTACTTC.

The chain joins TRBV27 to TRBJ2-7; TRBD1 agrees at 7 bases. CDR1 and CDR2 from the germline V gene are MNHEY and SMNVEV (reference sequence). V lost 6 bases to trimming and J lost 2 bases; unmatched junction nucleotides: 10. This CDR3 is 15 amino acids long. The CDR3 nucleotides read TGTGCCAGCAGAAGCGACAGGGACACCCCCTACGAGCAGTACTTC. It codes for CASRSDRDTPYEQYF.

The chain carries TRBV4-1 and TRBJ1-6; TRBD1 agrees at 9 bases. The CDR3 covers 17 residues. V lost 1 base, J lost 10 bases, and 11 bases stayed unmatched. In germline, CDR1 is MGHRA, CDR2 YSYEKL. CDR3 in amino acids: CASSQGSGTGNESPLHF. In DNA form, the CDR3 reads TGCGCCAGCAGCCAAGGGTCCGGGACAGGGAATGAGTCACCCCTCCACTTT.

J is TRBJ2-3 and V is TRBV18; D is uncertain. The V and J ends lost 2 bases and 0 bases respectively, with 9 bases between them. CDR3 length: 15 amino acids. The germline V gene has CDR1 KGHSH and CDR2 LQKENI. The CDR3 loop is CASSPVATSTDTQYF. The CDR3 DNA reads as TGTGCCAGCTCACCAGTCGCGACTAGCACAGATACGCAGTATTTT.

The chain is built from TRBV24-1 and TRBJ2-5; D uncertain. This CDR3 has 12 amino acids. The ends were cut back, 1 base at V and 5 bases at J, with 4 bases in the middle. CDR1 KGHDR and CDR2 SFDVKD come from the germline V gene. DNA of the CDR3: TGTGCCACCAGTGATTTTCTGGAGACCCAGTACTTC. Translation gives CATSDFLETQYF.

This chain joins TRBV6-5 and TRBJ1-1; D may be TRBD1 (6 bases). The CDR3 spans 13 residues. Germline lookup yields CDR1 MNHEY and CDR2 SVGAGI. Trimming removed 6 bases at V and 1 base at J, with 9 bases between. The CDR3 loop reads CASSAQGNTEAFF. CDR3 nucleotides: TGTGCCAGCAGCGCACAGGGGAACACTGAAGCTTTCTTT.

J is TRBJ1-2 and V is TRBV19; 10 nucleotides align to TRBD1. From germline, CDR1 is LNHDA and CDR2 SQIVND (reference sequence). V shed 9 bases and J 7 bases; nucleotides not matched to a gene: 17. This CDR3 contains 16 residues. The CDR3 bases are TGTGCCAGCACCCCAGGAGGGACAGGGGAAGGTGGTGGCTACACCTTC. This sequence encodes CASTPGGTGEGGGYTF.

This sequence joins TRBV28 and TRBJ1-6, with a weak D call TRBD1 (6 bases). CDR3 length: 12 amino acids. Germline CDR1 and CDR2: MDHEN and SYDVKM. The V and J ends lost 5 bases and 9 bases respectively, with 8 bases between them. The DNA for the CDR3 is TGTGCCAGCAGTACAGGGAGTTCACCCCTCCACTTT. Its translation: CASSTGSSPLHF.

The chain's CDR3 is CASSLASVGEQYF. CDR3 DNA: TGTGCCAGCAGCTTAGCTAGCGTCGGTGAGCAGTACTTC. The V call is TRBV7-2, the J call TRBJ2-7; D possibly corresponds to TRBD2 (5 bases). The V end was cut by 0 bases, the J end by 7 bases, with 10 bases between. The length of the CDR3 is 13 residues. Per germline, CDR1 SGHTA and CDR2 FQGNSA.

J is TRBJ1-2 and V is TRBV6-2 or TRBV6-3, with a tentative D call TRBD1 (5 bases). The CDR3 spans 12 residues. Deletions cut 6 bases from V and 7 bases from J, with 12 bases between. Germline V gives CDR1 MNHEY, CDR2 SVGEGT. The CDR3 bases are TGTGCCAGCAGCACCGGGACTGTTGGCTACACCTTC. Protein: CASSTGTVGYTF.

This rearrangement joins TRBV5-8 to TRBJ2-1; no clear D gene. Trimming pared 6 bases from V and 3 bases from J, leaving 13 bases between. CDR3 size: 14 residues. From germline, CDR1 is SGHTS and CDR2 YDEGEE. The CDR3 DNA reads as TGTGCCAGCACCGCGGCCAGTAACTACAATGAGCAGTTCTTC. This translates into CASTAASNYNEQFF.

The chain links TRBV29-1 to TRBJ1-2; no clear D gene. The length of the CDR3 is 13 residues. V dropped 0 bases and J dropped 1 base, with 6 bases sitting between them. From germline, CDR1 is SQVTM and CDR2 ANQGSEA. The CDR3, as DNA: TGCAGCGTTGAAGACAGACATAACTATGGCTACACCTTC. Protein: CSVEDRHNYGYTF.

The chain's CDR3 is CASSIPRGDTEKLFF. DNA of the CDR3: TGTGCCAGTAGTATCCCCAGGGGGGACACTGAAAAACTGTTTTTT. The J gene is TRBJ1-4, the V gene TRBV19, with 7 bases fitting TRBD1. The ends lost 3 bases at V and 7 bases at J; junction bases unmatched: 8. The CDR3 loop spans 15 amino acids. Germline loops: CDR1 LNHDA, CDR2 SQIVND (reference sequence). The full variable domain, its missing parts supplied by reference TRBV19 and TRBJ1-4, is DGGITQSPKYLFRKEGQNVTLSCEQNLNHDAMYWYRQDPGQGLRLIYYSQIVNDFQKGDIAEGYSVSREKKESFPLTVTSAQKNPTAFYLCASSIPRGDTEKLFFGSGTQLSVL.